This T cell receptor (beta chain) was identified during a study of CD8+CD57+ T cells in acquired aplastic anemia. Study-wide background: On average, sorted CD4+ and CD8+ cells gave approximately 3 ug of DNA.

The CDR3 sequence is 16 residues long. Germline CDR1 is SGHRS and CDR2 is YFSETQ. Flow cytometry had shown expanded CD8+CD57+ cells in the patients chosen for sequencing. Each patient carried a diagnosis of severe acquired aplastic anemia. No therapy was given to patients before blood sampling. Of note for this clonotype: What it binds is not known.

The template for TCR beta VDJ and CDR3 sequence profiling was genomic DNA. From the reads, TCRdb called clonotypes with MiXCR, one entry per CDR3 protein. The repertoire includes some 180,000 distinct CDR3 sequences, around 63% of them detected once, and under 45% sits in the top ten. Study-wide findings and caveats: Patients showed no significant difference from controls in CD8+ Simpson's diversity.

This TCR came from a human donor with aplastic anemia. The sample was sorted CD4+, CD8+, or CD8+CD57+ T cells (not recorded which) from PBMCs. The rearrangement joins TRBV5-1 to TRBJ2-7; TRBD1 might be the D (7 bases). The DNA end is more similar to TRBJ2-3, so the J call may be wrong. DNA for the CDR3: TGCGCCAGCAGCGGGAAGCAGGGGGGAAGCACAGATACGCAGTATTTT. Its translation: CASSGKQGGSTDTQYF.